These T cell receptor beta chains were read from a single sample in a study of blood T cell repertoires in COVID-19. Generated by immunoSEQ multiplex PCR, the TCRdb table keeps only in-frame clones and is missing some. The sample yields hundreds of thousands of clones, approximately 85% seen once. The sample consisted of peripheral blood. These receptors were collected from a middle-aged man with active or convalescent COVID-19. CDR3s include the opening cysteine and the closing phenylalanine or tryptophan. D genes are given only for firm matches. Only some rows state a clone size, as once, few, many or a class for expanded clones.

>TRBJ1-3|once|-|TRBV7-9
TGTGCCAGCAGACAGGCCTCGGCTATCCTTGGAAACACCATATATTTT
CASRQASAILGNTIYF
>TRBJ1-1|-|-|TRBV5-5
TGTGCCAGCAGCCATGACAGGACTGAAGCTTTCTTT
CASSHDRTEAFF
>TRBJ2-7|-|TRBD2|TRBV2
TGTGCCAGCAGTGAAGGGGGACTAGCGCTCTACGAGCAGTACTTC
CASSEGGLALYEQYF
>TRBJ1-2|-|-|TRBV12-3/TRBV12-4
TGTGCCAGCAGTTTTGGGCCAGGGGTCGGCTACACCTTC
CASSFGPGVGYTF
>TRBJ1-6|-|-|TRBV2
TGTGCCAGCAGTGACCGGGGGGGTTATGCACCCCTCCACTTT
CASSDRGGYAPLHF
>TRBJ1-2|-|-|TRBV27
TGTGCCAGCAGTTTAACGTTCGGGGGTTTTCGGGGCTACACCTTC
CASSLTFGGFRGYTF
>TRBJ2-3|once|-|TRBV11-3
TGTGCCAGCAGCCCCCGCGGATCAGATACGCAGTATTTT
CASSPRGSDTQYF
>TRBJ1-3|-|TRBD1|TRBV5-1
TGCGCCAGCAGCGGTGGACAGGGGAGCTCTGGAAACACCATATATTTT
CASSGGQGSSGNTIYF
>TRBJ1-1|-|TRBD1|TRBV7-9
TGTGCCAGCAGCTTAGGGACCCTACAGGGGGCGCATATCCAAGCTTTCTTT
CASSLGTLQGAHIQAFF
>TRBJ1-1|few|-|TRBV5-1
TGCGCCAGCAGCTTGGCTCAGGTCGCGCGAAGTGAAGCTTTCTTT
CASSLAQVARSEAFF
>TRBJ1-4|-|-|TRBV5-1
TGCGCCAGCAGCTTGGCACAGGGTCCTAATGAAAAACTGTTTTTT
CASSLAQGPNEKLFF
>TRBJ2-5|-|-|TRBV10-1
TGCGCCAGCAGTGAGTTCCTCGCGGGGCAAGAGACCCAGTACTTC
CASSEFLAGQETQYF
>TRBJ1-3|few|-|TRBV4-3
TGCGCCAGCAGCCAAGATCAGGGGCCTACCTCTGGAAACACCATATATTTT
CASSQDQGPTSGNTIYF
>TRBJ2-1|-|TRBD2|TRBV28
TGTGCCAGCAGTTCCTGGACTAGCGGGAGGGACAATGAGCAGTTCTTC
CASSSWTSGRDNEQFF
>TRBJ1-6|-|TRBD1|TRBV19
TGTGCCAGTAGTACCGGGACAGGAAATTCACCCCTCCACTTT
CASSTGTGNSPLHF
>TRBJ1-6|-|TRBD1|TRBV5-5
TGTGCCAGCAGCTTAGGTCAGGGGGCCGTTAGCTCCTATAATTCACCCCTCCACTTT
CASSLGQGAVSSYNSPLHF
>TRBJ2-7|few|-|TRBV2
TGTGCCAGCAGCCCGCGGTTCCACTACGAGCAGTACTTC
CASSPRFHYEQYF
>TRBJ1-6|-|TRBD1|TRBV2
TGTGCCAGCACTGGGACAGGGGCCAGCTCCTATAATTCACCCCTCCACTTT
CASTGTGASSYNSPLHF
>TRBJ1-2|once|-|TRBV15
TGTGCCACCAGCAAGGGAGCAGGGGATGGCTACACCTTC
CATSKGAGDGYTF
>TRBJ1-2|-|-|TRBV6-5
TGTGCCAGCAGTTACGTCGGAGCCCTAACCTATGGCTACACCTTC
CASSYVGALTYGYTF
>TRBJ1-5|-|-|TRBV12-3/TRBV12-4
TGTGCCAGCAGTTTAGCAGTGAGCCAGCCCCAGCATTTT
CASSLAVSQPQHF
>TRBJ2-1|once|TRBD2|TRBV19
TGTGCCAGTAGTATGTCCGGCGGGAGAATCAACAATGAGCAGTTCTTC
CASSMSGGRINNEQFF
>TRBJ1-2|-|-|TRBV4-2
TGTGCCAGCAGCCAAGATCGGAACGGAGCTAACTATGGCTACACCTTC
CASSQDRNGANYGYTF
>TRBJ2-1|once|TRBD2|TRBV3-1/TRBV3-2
TGTGCCAGCAGCCCCCTCGTGGCGTCCGGCGGGGGTAAGCAGTTCTTC
CASSPLVASGGGKQFF
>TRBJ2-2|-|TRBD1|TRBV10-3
TGTGCCATCAGTGAGTCGACAGGGCGTACCGGGGAGCTGTTTTTT
CAISESTGRTGELFF
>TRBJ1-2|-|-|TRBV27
TGTGCCAGCAGTACAGGGTTAGGCGGCTACACCTTC
CASSTGLGGYTF
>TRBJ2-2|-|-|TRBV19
TGTGCCAGTAGTATCGAGGGTTTGACCGGGGAGCTGTTTTTT
CASSIEGLTGELFF
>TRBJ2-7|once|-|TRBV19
TGTGCCAGTACTGAAGCCTACCCCCCCTACGAGCAGTACTTC
CASTEAYPPYEQYF
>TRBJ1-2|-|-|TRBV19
TGTGCCAGTAGGGAGACACAGGGTTTAAGCTATGGCTACACCTTC
CASRETQGLSYGYTF
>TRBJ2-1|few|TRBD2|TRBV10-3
TGTGCCATCAGTGACCCGGGGGGGACTAGCGCCCAGGGGAGCTCCTACAATGAGCAGTTCTTC
CAISDPGGTSAQGSSYNEQFF
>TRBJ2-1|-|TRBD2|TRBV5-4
TGTGCCAGCAGCCCCCGGGGGGGGACTAGCGGGAGTAATGAGCAGTTCTTC
CASSPRGGTSGSNEQFF
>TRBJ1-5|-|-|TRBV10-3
TGTGCCATCAGTGAGAACCAGAATAGCAATCAGCCCCAGCATTTT
CAISENQNSNQPQHF
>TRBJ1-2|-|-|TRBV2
TGTGCCAGCAGTTTAGGACAGTCGCTTCATGGCTACACCTTC
CASSLGQSLHGYTF
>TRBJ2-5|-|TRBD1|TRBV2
TGTGCCAGCAGGGTTAACAGGGGGGAGACCCAGTACTTC
CASRVNRGETQYF
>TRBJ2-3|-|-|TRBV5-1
TGCGCCAGCAGCTTGGTAGCGAGCACAGATACGCAGTATTTT
CASSLVASTDTQYF
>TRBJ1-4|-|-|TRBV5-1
TGCGCCAGCAATGATGGGCAGCCTAATGAAAAACTGTTTTTT
CASNDGQPNEKLFF
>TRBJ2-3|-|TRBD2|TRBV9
TGTGCCAGCAGCCCGCGGCGGGAGTATAACACAGATACGCAGTATTTT
CASSPRREYNTDTQYF
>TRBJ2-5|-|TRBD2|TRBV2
TGTGCCAGCAGCCAAGGAGCGGGAGGCGGAGAGACCCAGTACTTC
CASSQGAGGGETQYF